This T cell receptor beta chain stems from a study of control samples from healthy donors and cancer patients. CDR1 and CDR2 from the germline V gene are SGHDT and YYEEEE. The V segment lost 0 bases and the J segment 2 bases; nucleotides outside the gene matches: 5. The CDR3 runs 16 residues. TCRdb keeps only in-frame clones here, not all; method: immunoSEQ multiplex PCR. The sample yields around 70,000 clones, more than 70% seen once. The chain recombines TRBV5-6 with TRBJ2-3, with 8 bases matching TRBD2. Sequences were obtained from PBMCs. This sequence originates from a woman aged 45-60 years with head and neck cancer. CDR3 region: CASSLGARGVTDTQYF. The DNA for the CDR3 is TGTGCCAGCAGCTTGGGGGCGCGGGGGGTCACAGATACGCAGTATTTT. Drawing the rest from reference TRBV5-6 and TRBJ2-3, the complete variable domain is DAGVTQSPTHLIKTRGQQVTLRCSPKSGHDTVSWYQQALGQGPQFIFQYYEEEERQRGNFPDRFSGHQFPNYSSELNVNALLLGDSALYLCASSLGARGVTDTQYFGPGTRLTVL.